Each of the 30 T cell receptor beta chains below was sequenced from the same sample in a study of T cells in Graves' hyperthyroidism and ophthalmopathy. There were TCR beta CDR3 regions amplified from RNA transcripts. RT-PCR in the first round (using the HTBI primer set) targeted the TCR CDR3. TCRdb re-called the multiplex PCR reads through MiXCR, storing one row per CDR3 protein. The sample lists around 300,000 distinct CDR3 sequences; more than 11% were seen once. Sequencing was carried out using blood. The source is a young woman with Graves' hyperthyroidism.

There are many counts of this clonotype. The chain uses TRBV11-2 and TRBJ2-5; no clear D gene. Germline CDR1 reads SGHAT; CDR2 reads FQNNGV. V was cut by 4 bases and J by 7 bases, with 10 bases left in between. This CDR3 has 12 amino acids. The CDR3 nucleotides read TGTGCCAGCAGCTCCCCCAAGGGGACCCAGTACTTC. Translated, it gives CASSSPKGTQYF.

V is TRBV7-9 and J is TRBJ2-1; weak D call: TRBD2 (5 bases). V was clipped by 5 bases and J by 5 bases, with 10 bases between them. CDR3 length: 13 amino acids. Germline V gives CDR1 SEHNR, CDR2 FQNEAQ (reference sequence). The CDR3 coding sequence is TGTGCCAGCAGCCACGGACTCAACAATGAGCAGTTCTTC. Translating gives CASSHGLNNEQFF.

This chain connects TRBV20-1 to TRBJ2-4; 9 nucleotides align to TRBD2. CDR1 is DFQATT, CDR2 SNEGSKA, per germline (reference sequence). J gave up 0 bases and V 6 bases, and 9 bases lay outside the gene matches. The CDR3 consists of 16 residues. CDR3 amino acids: CSALIPSGIAKNIQYF. The CDR3 nucleotides are TGCAGTGCCCTTATCCCTAGCGGGATAGCCAAAAACATTCAGTACTTC.

This clonotype was seen repeatedly, ten times or more. The chain joins TRBV11-2 to TRBJ1-1; weak D call: TRBD1 (6 bases). The germline V and J ends were trimmed by 5 bases and 5 bases, with 18 bases remaining between them. Looked up from germline, CDR1 is SGHAT and CDR2 is FQNNGV. The CDR3 sequence is 15 residues long. The CDR3 DNA follows: TGTGCCAGCAGCCAGCCCGGGAAGGGGGAAACTGAAGCTTTCTTT. Protein product: CASSQPGKGETEAFF.

The CDR3 sequence: CASSLAGRAYEQYF. DNA for the CDR3: TGTGCCAGCAGCTTAGCGGGCAGAGCCTACGAGCAGTACTTC. V is TRBV7-2 and J is TRBJ2-7, with D uncertain. There are 14 residues in the CDR3. The germline V gene has CDR1 SGHTA and CDR2 FQGNSA. Between the trimmed V and J ends, which lost 0 bases and 2 bases, there was a span of 8 bases.

This clonotype was observed many times. The chain carries TRBV20-1 and TRBJ1-5; TRBD1 matches 8 bases. Trimming took 6 bases from V and 4 from J; bases not matched to a gene: 11. Germline V gives CDR1 DFQATT, CDR2 SNEGSKA (reference sequence). The CDR3 runs 15 residues. The CDR3 coding sequence is TGCAGTGCCCCGAAAACCAACAGGGGGAATCAGCCCCAGCATTTT. Protein sequence: CSAPKTNRGNQPQHF.

This clonotype was recorded many times. The CDR3 DNA sequence: TGTGCCAGCAGCTCCAAGTACAGACGGCCCGACCCCCAGCACTATGGCTACACCTTC. It encodes CASSSKYRRPDPQHYGYTF. The chain carries TRBV11-2 and TRBJ1-2; D gene ambiguous. The germline V and J ends were trimmed by 4 bases and 3 bases, with 27 bases remaining between them. Germline-derived CDR1 and CDR2 are SGHAT and FQNNGV. The CDR3 length is 19 residues.

This clonotype was seen only a few times. This chain connects TRBV29-1 to TRBJ2-1; the D call may be TRBD1 or TRBD2 (5 bases each). Germline V gene lookup returns CDR1 SQVTM and CDR2 ANQGSEA. The V end lost 7 bases, the J end lost 5 bases, and 24 bases lay between the germline ends. This CDR3 contains 16 residues. The CDR3 region is CSAKERGALSNNEQFF. Here the CDR3 DNA reads TGCAGCGCCAAGGAAAGGGGAGCCTTATCTAACAATGAGCAGTTCTTC.

Many counts were recorded for this clonotype. The V call is TRBV6-1, the J call TRBJ2-3; no definite D call. V was trimmed by 2 bases and J by 2 bases, leaving 11 bases between them. CDR3 length: 15 amino acids. Germline CDR1 and CDR2: MNHNS and SASEGT. The CDR3 DNA reads as TGTGCCAGCAGTGAATATTCGCACTACACAGATACGCAGTATTTT. Protein: CASSEYSHYTDTQYF.

Remarks on this clonotype: At one end, the junction sequence differs from germline, possibly due to a read error. The V gene is TRBV5-1, the J gene TRBJ2-1; 7 nucleotides agree with TRBD1. CDR1 is SGHRS and CDR2 is YFSETQ in the germline V gene. The CDR3 length is 13 residues. The CDR3 protein is CASSRDSHNEHFF. DNA for the CDR3: TGCGCCAGCAGTCGGGACAGTCACAATGAGCATTTCTTC.

There are a few counts of this clonotype. V gene TRBV14 combines with J gene TRBJ2-3; 8 bases agree with TRBD1. CDR1 SGHDN and CDR2 FVKESK come from the germline V gene. The J segment lost 7 bases and the V segment lost 4 bases, leaving 7 bases of the junction unmatched. The CDR3 loop spans 14 amino acids. CDR3: CASSRTGYGNTQYF. The CDR3 region has the DNA TGTGCCAGCAGCCGGACAGGGTACGGGAATACGCAGTATTTT.

The table lists this clonotype with many counts. The chain uses TRBV25-1 and TRBJ2-7; D possibly corresponds to TRBD2 (5 bases). This CDR3 comprises 12 residues. The germline CDR1 and CDR2 sequences are MGHDK and SYGVNS. V lost 5 bases, J lost 5 bases, and 10 bases lay in between. CDR3 amino acids: CASSPGIDEQYF. CDR3 coding DNA: TGTGCCAGCAGTCCGGGAATTGACGAGCAGTACTTC.

Worth noting for this clonotype: A much more abundant neighbour one base away suggests this may be a read error. The V call is TRBV15, the J call TRBJ2-7; D gene uncertain. CDR1 LNHNV and CDR2 YYDKDF come from the germline V gene (reference sequence). The CDR3 contains 14 residues. The CDR3 here is CASSSRGPSYEQYF. As DNA, the CDR3 is TGTGCCTCCAGCTCCCGCGGTCCTTCCTACGAGCAGTACTTC.

In its sample, this clonotype was seen a few times. The chain is built from TRBV6-5 and TRBJ2-5; D unclear. This CDR3 has 17 residues. Deletions cut 2 bases from V and 6 bases from J, with 22 bases between. From germline, CDR1 is MNHEY and CDR2 SVGAGI. In DNA form, the CDR3 reads TGTGCCAGCAGTTACGGGGTCTCGCGGACGTCAGCAAAGACCCAGTACTTC. This sequence encodes CASSYGVSRTSAKTQYF.

This clonotype was recorded many times. The CDR3 sequence is CASSYDIRELFF. CDR3 nucleotides: TGTGCCAGCAGCTATGACATCCGGGAGCTGTTTTTT. V gene TRBV12-3 or TRBV12-4 combines with J gene TRBJ2-2; D not resolved. The CDR3 has 12 residues. The V end lost 6 bases, the J end lost 9 bases, and 11 bases lay between the germline ends.

This clonotype was seen more than once but under ten times. The rearrangement joins TRBV5-5 to TRBJ1-5; 7 bases fit TRBD1. CDR1 SGHKS and CDR2 YYEKEE come from the germline V gene (reference sequence). The J segment lost 0 bases and the V segment lost 6 bases, leaving 6 bases of the junction unmatched. The CDR3 consists of 15 residues. Here the CDR3 DNA reads TGTGCCAGCACCCGGGACAGCCTTAGCAATCAGCCCCAGCATTTT. Residues: CASTRDSLSNQPQHF.

This clonotype has ten or more counts. V gene TRBV10-3 combines with J gene TRBJ2-7, with D uncertain. V was clipped by 2 bases and J by 0 bases, with 8 bases between them. In germline, CDR1 is ENHRY, CDR2 SYGVKD. The CDR3 is 14 amino acids. The DNA for the CDR3 is TGTGCCATCAGTGAGGCCGCAAGCTCCTACGAGCAGTACTTC. This translates into CAISEAASSYEQYF.

The sample holds many counts of this clonotype. This sequence joins TRBV10-3 and TRBJ1-2; D is unclear. V lost 3 bases, J lost 5 bases, and 10 bases lay in between. The V gene's germline CDR1 is ENHRY and CDR2 SYGVKD. The CDR3 has 13 residues. CDR3 coding DNA: TGTGCCATCAGTGACTCGGACTCATATGGCTACACCTTC. It translates to CAISDSDSYGYTF.

This clonotype was found many times. The V call is TRBV28, the J call TRBJ1-5, with 7 bases identical to TRBD1. The V gene end was trimmed by 6 bases and the J gene end by 2 bases; junction bases not matched to a gene: 13. The germline CDR1 and CDR2 sequences are MDHEN and SYDVKM. This CDR3 comprises 17 residues. CDR3 nucleotide sequence: TGTGCCAGCAGAACCGGGACAGAAGTTTTCGGCAATCAGCCCCAGCATTTT. It encodes CASRTGTEVFGNQPQHF.

This clonotype was counted only a few times. The chain couples TRBV29-1 to TRBJ2-7; 12 bases fit TRBD2. V was clipped by 6 bases and J by 7 bases; unmatched bases: 10. This CDR3 is built from 14 residues. CDR1 is SQVTM, CDR2 ANQGSEA, per germline. The CDR3 region is CSVCGTSGLYEQYF. The CDR3 coding sequence is TGCAGCGTCTGCGGGACTAGCGGGCTTTATGAGCAGTACTTC.

This clonotype was counted many times. This chain's CDR3 is CASSEQGYEQYF. The DNA for the CDR3 is TGTGCCAGCAGCGAGCAGGGGTACGAGCAGTACTTC. This chain uses TRBV11-2 with TRBJ2-7; perhaps TRBD1 as D (6 bases). Trimming removed 5 bases at V and 4 bases at J, with 9 bases between. The CDR3 has 12 amino acids. CDR1 is SGHAT and CDR2 is FQNNGV in the germline V gene.

This clonotype was counted many times. The V and J genes are TRBV11-1 and TRBJ2-3, with D possibly matching TRBD2 (6 bases). V dropped 8 bases and J dropped 2 bases, with 17 bases sitting between them. Germline assignment: CDR1 SGHAT and CDR2 FQDESV (reference sequence). The CDR3 length is 15 residues. CDR3 loop: CASGSGGTLTDTQYF. The CDR3 DNA reads TGTGCCAGCGGATCCGGGGGTACCCTCACAGATACGCAGTATTTT.

This clonotype has at least ten counts. The chain is built from TRBV3-1 and TRBJ1-1, with D possibly TRBD1 on 5 matching bases. Germline loops: CDR1 LGHDT, CDR2 YNNKEL (reference sequence). V shed 6 bases and J shed 4 bases, with 12 bases lying between them. CDR3 size: 13 residues. CDR3 nucleotides: TGTGCCAGCAGTAATAGGGGTGGCACTGAAGCTTTCTTT. This sequence encodes CASSNRGGTEAFF.

In its sample, this clonotype was seen many times. This sequence joins TRBV7-6 and TRBJ1-1, with unresolved D. Trimming took 5 bases from V and 6 from J, leaving 13 bases between them. Per the germline V gene, CDR1 is SGHVS and CDR2 is FNYEAQ. The CDR3 runs 13 residues. This CDR3 reads CASSPPPIAEAFF. The CDR3 bases are TGTGCCAGCAGCCCGCCGCCGATCGCTGAAGCTTTCTTT.

This clonotype was detected many times. As DNA, the CDR3 is TGTGCCAGCAGCCAAGACTATCAGGGGCTGCTAGCGGGACGTCGTTACGAGCAGTACTTC. It specifies CASSQDYQGLLAGRRYEQYF. V is TRBV14 and J is TRBJ2-7; 9 bases fit TRBD2. The CDR3 spans 20 residues. CDR1 and CDR2 from the germline V gene are SGHDN and FVKESK. Trimming removed 0 bases from V and 4 bases from J; junction bases left unmatched: 19.

Note on this clonotype: Given a much more abundant clone one base away, this may be a read error. The chain links TRBV12-3 or TRBV12-4 to TRBJ2-1, with a weak D call TRBD1 (6 bases). The CDR3 runs 13 residues. The CDR3 protein is CTSSYREYNEQFF. As DNA, the CDR3 is TGTACCAGCAGCTACAGGGAATACAATGAGCAGTTCTTC.

This chain uses TRBV6-1 with TRBJ2-4; TRBD2 matches 10 bases. The V gene end was trimmed by 8 bases and the J gene end by 7 bases; junction bases not matched to a gene: 14. The CDR3 has 16 amino acids. Germline-derived CDR1 and CDR2 are MNHNS and SASEGT. The CDR3 here is CASCSGRLAGGNIQYF. CDR3 nucleotide sequence: TGTGCCAGCTGCTCGGGGCGACTAGCGGGCGGCAACATTCAGTACTTC.

This clonotype was seen at least ten times. The genes are TRBV28 and TRBJ2-1, with TRBD2 identical over 13 bases. Unmatched junction bases numbered 7, after V lost 10 bases and J lost 1 base. CDR3 size: 16 residues. Germline V gene lookup returns CDR1 MDHEN and CDR2 SYDVKM. The CDR3 here is CATLGTSGMSYNEQFF. CDR3 nucleotide sequence: TGTGCCACCCTCGGGACTAGCGGGATGTCCTACAATGAGCAGTTCTTC.

The chain is built from TRBV29-1 and TRBJ2-5; TRBD1 aligns across 9 bases. Trimming took 6 bases from V and 3 from J; bases not matched to a gene: 17. This CDR3 is 17 amino acids long. In germline, CDR1 is SQVTM, CDR2 ANQGSEA. The CDR3 DNA follows: TGCAGCGTAGGCGGGACTCGGCCGGGACAGGGAAAAGAGACCCAGTACTTC. Its translation is CSVGGTRPGQGKETQYF.

This clonotype has a handful of counts. This chain joins TRBV20-1 and TRBJ1-1; D uncertain. V was cut by 6 bases and J by 3 bases, with 17 bases left in between. Germline loops: CDR1 DFQATT, CDR2 SNEGSKA (reference sequence). This CDR3 spans 14 amino acids. CDR3 in DNA: TGCAGTGCCCCCTCCATTCAAGGAGACACTGAAGCTTTCTTT. It is translated as CSAPSIQGDTEAFF.